The source of this T cell receptor (beta chain) is a study of siplizumab effects on memory and regulatory T cells. Study conclusions and caveats: Alloreactive sequences traceable to unstimulated CD4+ memory cells were significantly reduced by siplizumab.

Assay: immunoSEQ multiplex PCR; the TCRdb copy retains only in-frame clones and omits some. The sample carries about 27,000 clones, approximately 80% recorded once. Per germline, CDR1 LNHDA and CDR2 SQIVND (reference sequence). Trimming removed 0 bases from V and 1 base from J, with 9 bases in between. The CDR3 has 15 residues. About this clone itself: Its antigen is not known.

The sequence derives from a human donor in good health. Sample: memory CD4+ T cells sorted from blood. The V call is TRBV19, the J call TRBJ1-2; D not certain. CDR3 residues: CASSIDHQDNYGYTF. The DNA for the CDR3 is TGTGCCAGTAGTATAGATCATCAGGATAACTATGGCTACACCTTC. Full variable domain (remainder filled in from reference TRBV19 and TRBJ1-2): DGGITQSPKYLFRKEGQNVTLSCEQNLNHDAMYWYRQDPGQGLRLIYYSQIVNDFQKGDIAEGYSVSREKKESFPLTVTSAQKNPTAFYLCASSIDHQDNYGYTFGSGTRLTVV.